The 13 T cell receptor beta chains in this list originate from one sample, sequenced in a study of blood T cell repertoires in COVID-19. Clones were sequenced by immunoSEQ multiplex PCR, and TCRdb holds only the in-frame ones, with some missing. The table includes under 250,000 clones, about four fifths detected once. Sample: PBMCs or T cells enriched from blood (not recorded which). The receptors here all came from a woman aged 35 to 49 who had been exposed to COVID-19.

The J gene is TRBJ2-3, the V gene TRBV30, with 16 bases lining up with TRBD2. Germline lookup yields CDR1 GTSNPN and CDR2 SVGIG (reference sequence). The CDR3 has 22 amino acids. Trimming at V came to 2 bases and at J to 4 bases, leaving 21 bases not matched to a gene. The CDR3 loop reads CAWSHLVPGLAGGRLGADTQYF. The CDR3 DNA is TGTGCCTGGAGTCACCTAGTCCCGGGACTAGCGGGGGGGAGACTCGGTGCAGATACGCAGTATTTT.

V is TRBV24-1 and J is TRBJ2-3; a possible D gene is TRBD1 (6 bases). The CDR3 length is 16 residues. In germline, CDR1 is KGHDR, CDR2 SFDVKD. V was shortened by 3 bases and J by 4 bases, with 16 bases between the two germline ends. CDR3 sequence: CATSDAQGSWADTQYF. In DNA form, the CDR3 reads TGTGCCACCAGTGATGCTCAGGGGAGTTGGGCAGATACGCAGTATTTT.

This rearrangement joins TRBV7-9 to TRBJ1-1; D is perhaps TRBD1 (5 bases). CDR3 size: 16 residues. Trimming removed 0 bases from V and 4 bases from J, with 15 bases in between. CDR1 is SEHNR, CDR2 FQNEAQ, per germline (reference sequence). The CDR3 coding sequence is TGTGCCAGCAGCTTAGCGGGAAGGTCGGGGGGCACTGAAGCTTTCTTT. This gives the protein CASSLAGRSGGTEAFF.

The chain employs TRBV5-1 and TRBJ1-6; a possible D gene is TRBD1 (6 bases). Germline V gene lookup returns CDR1 SGHRS and CDR2 YFSETQ. The CDR3 totals 14 residues. Trimming stripped 4 bases from V and 7 bases from J, with 12 bases between. The CDR3 reads CASSPQGTNSPLHF. In DNA form, the CDR3 reads TGCGCCAGCAGCCCGCAGGGGACAAATTCACCCCTCCACTTT.

The sample holds a few counts of this clone. The J gene is TRBJ2-7, the V gene TRBV3-1 (or the pseudogene TRBV3-2); unclear D gene. V was clipped by 2 bases and J by 3 bases, with 5 bases between them. The germline V gene has CDR1 LGHDT and CDR2 YNNKEL (reference sequence). The CDR3 totals 12 residues. The CDR3 DNA is TGTGCCAGCAGCCAAACCAGCTACGAGCAGTACTTC. Its protein is CASSQTSYEQYF.

The rearrangement joins TRBV7-2 to TRBJ1-5; D not certain. Germline CDR1 SGHTA, CDR2 FQGNSA. This CDR3 has 17 residues. The germline V and J ends were trimmed by 5 bases and 0 bases, with 17 bases remaining between them. For the CDR3, the DNA is TGTGCCAGCAGCCCGTGGGGAGGAGGAGATAGCAATCAGCCCCAGCATTTT. Protein product: CASSPWGGGDSNQPQHF.

V gene TRBV6-5 combines with J gene TRBJ2-3; D is ambiguous. Germline V gives CDR1 MNHEY, CDR2 SVGAGI. The CDR3 contains 14 residues. V was shortened by 2 bases and J by 2 bases, with 8 bases between the two germline ends. DNA of the CDR3: TGTGCCAGCAGTTACAGCCCTGACACAGATACGCAGTATTTT. Translated, it gives CASSYSPDTDTQYF.

The chain has TRBV6-5 and TRBJ2-2, with D unclear. Between the trimmed V and J ends, which lost 2 bases and 0 bases, there was a span of 7 bases. The CDR3 totals 15 residues. The germline V gene encodes CDR1 MNHEY and CDR2 SVGAGI. In DNA form, the CDR3 reads TGTGCCAGCAGTTACAACAGCCCGAACACCGGGGAGCTGTTTTTT. It yields the protein CASSYNSPNTGELFF.

J is TRBJ1-1 and V is TRBV6-5; D might be TRBD1 (5 bases). Germline V gene lookup returns CDR1 MNHEY and CDR2 SVGAGI. This CDR3 comprises 12 residues. The germline V and J ends were trimmed by 6 bases and 0 bases, with 5 bases remaining between them. CDR3 sequence: CASRDMNTEAFF. As DNA, the CDR3 is TGTGCCAGCAGGGACATGAACACTGAAGCTTTCTTT.

The V call is TRBV7-9, the J call TRBJ1-6, with a tentative D call TRBD1 (6 bases). Trimming took 3 bases from V and 0 from J, leaving 15 bases between them. Germline V gives CDR1 SEHNR, CDR2 FQNEAQ (reference sequence). There are 18 residues in the CDR3. The CDR3 DNA is TGTGCCAGCAGCTTTACAGGGTTTTACGGCTCCTATAATTCACCCCTCCACTTT. This gives the protein CASSFTGFYGSYNSPLHF.

V gene TRBV24-1 combines with J gene TRBJ1-5, with D unclear. V dropped 3 bases and J dropped 5 bases, with 4 bases sitting between them. The CDR3 length is 12 residues. Germline lookup yields CDR1 KGHDR and CDR2 SFDVKD. DNA of the CDR3: TGTGCCACCAGTGATCCGGATCAGCCCCAGCATTTT. Its translation: CATSDPDQPQHF.

V gene TRBV18 combines with J gene TRBJ2-7; perhaps TRBD2 as D (5 bases). The V and J ends lost 3 bases and 5 bases respectively, with 8 bases between them. The V gene's germline CDR1 is KGHSH and CDR2 LQKENI. This CDR3 contains 12 residues. The CDR3 DNA reads TGTGCCAGCTCACCCCCTAGCAACGAGCAGTACTTC. This translates into CASSPPSNEQYF.

The V call is TRBV6-5, the J call TRBJ1-2, with D maybe TRBD1 (6 bases). V lost 2 bases to trimming and J lost 7 bases, with 17 bases between them. Germline V gene lookup returns CDR1 MNHEY and CDR2 SVGAGI. The CDR3 contains 15 residues. The CDR3: CASSYQGPTLGGYTF. The CDR3 DNA sequence: TGTGCCAGCAGTTACCAGGGGCCCACTTTAGGTGGCTACACCTTC.